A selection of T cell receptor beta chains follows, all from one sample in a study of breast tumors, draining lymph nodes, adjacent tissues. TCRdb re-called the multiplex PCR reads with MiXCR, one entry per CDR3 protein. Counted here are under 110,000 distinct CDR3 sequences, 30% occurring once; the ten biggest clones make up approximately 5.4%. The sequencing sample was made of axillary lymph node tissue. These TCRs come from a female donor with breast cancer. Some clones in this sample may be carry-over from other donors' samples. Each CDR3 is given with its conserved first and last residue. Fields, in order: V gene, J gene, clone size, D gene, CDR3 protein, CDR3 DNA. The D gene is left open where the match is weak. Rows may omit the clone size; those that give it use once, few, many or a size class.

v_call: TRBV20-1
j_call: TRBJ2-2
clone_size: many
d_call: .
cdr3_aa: CSASIGNTGELFF
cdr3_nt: TGCAGTGCTAGTATCGGGAACACCGGGGAGCTGTTTTTT

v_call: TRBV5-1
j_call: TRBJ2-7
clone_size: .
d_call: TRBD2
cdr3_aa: CASSLGAGVSYEQYF
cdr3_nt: TGCGCCAGCAGCTTGGGGGCGGGAGTCTCCTACGAGCAGTACTTC

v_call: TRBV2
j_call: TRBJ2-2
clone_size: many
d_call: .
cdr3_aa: CASGSPNTGELFF
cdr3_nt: TGTGCCAGCGGGTCCCCGAACACCGGGGAGCTGTTTTTT

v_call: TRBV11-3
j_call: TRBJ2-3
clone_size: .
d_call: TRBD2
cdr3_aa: CASSSGLAAAYTDTQYF
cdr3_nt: TGTGCCAGCAGCTCAGGACTAGCGGCCGCATACACAGATACGCAGTATTTT

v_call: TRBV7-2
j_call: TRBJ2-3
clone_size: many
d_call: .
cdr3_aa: CASSLNGDTQYF
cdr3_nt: TGTGCCAGCAGCTTAAACGGGGATACGCAGTATTTT

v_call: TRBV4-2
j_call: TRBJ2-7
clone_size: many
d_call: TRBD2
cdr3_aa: CASSQGPSGREQYF
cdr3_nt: TGTGCCAGCAGCCAGGGGCCCAGCGGGAGGGAGCAGTACTTC

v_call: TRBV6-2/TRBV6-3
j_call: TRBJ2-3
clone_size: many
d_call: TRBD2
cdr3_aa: CASSLSGGTDTQYF
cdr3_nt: TGTGCCAGCAGCTTAAGCGGGGGCACAGATACGCAGTATTTT

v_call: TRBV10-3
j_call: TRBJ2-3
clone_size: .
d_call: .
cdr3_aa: CAISQLQGYNEQYF
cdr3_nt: TGTGCCATCAGCCAATTACAGGGCTACAATGAGCAGTATTTT

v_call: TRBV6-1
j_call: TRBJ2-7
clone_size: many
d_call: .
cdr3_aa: CASSEAGNGGYEQYF
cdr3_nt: TGTGCCAGCAGTGAAGCGGGTAACGGCGGCTACGAGCAGTACTTC

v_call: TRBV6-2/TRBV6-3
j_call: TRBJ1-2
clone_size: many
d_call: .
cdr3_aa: CASSYYRNYGYTF
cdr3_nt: TGTGCCAGCAGTTACTACAGAAACTATGGCTACACCTTC

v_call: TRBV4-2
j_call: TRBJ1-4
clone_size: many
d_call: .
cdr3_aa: CASSQVEEKLFF
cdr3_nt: TGTGCCAGCAGCCAAGTGGAGGAAAAACTGTTTTTT

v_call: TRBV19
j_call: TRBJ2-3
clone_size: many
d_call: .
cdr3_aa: CASAKDTGSPDTQYF
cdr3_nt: TGTGCCAGCGCGAAGGATACCGGGTCCCCAGATACGCAGTATTTT

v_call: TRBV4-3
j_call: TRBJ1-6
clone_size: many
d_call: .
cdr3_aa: CASSQEDGAYSPLHF
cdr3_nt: TGCGCCAGCAGCCAAGAGGACGGAGCATATTCACCCCTCCACTTT

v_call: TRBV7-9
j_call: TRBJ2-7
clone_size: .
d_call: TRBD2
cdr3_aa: CASSEGLAGGLGGEQYF
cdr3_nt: TGTGCCAGCAGCGAAGGACTAGCGGGAGGACTGGGCGGGGAGCAGTACTTC

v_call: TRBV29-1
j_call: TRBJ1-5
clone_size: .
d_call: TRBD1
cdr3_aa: CSSGQSNQPQHF
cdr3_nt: TGCAGCTCGGGACAGAGCAATCAGCCCCAGCATTTT

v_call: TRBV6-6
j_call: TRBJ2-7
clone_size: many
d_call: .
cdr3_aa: CASSHSGQGFYEQYF
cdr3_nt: TGTGCCAGCAGTCACTCGGGGCAGGGATTCTACGAGCAGTACTTC

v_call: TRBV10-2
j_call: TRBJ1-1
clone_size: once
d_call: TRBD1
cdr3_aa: CASSERDRGVNTEAFF
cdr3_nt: TGCGCCAGCAGTGAGAGGGACAGGGGGGTGAACACTGAAGCTTTCTTT

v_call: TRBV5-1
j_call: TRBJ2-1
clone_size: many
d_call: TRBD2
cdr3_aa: CASSWTSGTGNEQFF
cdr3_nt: TGCGCCAGCAGCTGGACTAGCGGGACGGGGAATGAGCAGTTCTTC

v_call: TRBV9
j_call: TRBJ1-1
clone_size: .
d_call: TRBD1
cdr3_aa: CASSPGFKGQGRTEAFF
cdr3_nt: TGTGCCAGCAGCCCCGGCTTTAAGGGACAGGGGAGGACTGAAGCTTTCTTT

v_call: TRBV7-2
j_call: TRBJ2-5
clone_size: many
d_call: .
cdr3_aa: CASRPGRETQYF
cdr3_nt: TGTGCCAGCAGACCGGGGCGGGAGACCCAGTACTTC

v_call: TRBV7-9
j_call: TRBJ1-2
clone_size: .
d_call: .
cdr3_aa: CASSRGQENHGCTF
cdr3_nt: TGTGCCAGCAGCCGCGGCCAGGAGAACCATGGCTGCACCTTC

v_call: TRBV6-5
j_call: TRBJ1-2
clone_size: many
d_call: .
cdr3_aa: CASSYGGVSRGYTF
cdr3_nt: TGTGCCAGCAGTTACGGGGGGGTTTCGCGTGGCTACACCTTC

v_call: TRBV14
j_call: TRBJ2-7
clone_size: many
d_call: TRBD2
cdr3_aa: CASSLQVLAGGPARRPAILEEQYF
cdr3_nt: TGTGCCAGCAGCCTCCAAGTGTTAGCGGGAGGGCCGGCGCGAAGACCCGCGATACTGGAGGAGCAGTACTTC

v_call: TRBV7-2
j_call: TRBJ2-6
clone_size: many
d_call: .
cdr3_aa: CASSSDPSGANVLTF
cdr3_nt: TGTGCCAGCAGCTCCGACCCCTCTGGGGCCAACGTCCTGACTTTC

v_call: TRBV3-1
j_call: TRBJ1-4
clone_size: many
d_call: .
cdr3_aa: CASSRGDEKLFF
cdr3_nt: TGTGCCAGCAGCCGTGGTGATGAAAAACTGTTTTTT

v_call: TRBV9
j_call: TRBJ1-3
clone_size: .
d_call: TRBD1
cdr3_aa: CASSVTGRAYGNTIYF
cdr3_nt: TGTGCCAGCAGCGTGACAGGGCGCGCATATGGAAACACCATATATTTT

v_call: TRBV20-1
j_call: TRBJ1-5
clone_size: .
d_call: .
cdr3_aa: CSASSRHGSNQPQHF
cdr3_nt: TGCAGTGCTAGTTCTAGACACGGTAGCAATCAGCCCCAGCATTTT

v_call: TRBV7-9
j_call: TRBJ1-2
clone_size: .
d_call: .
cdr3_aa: CASTRALPYGYTF
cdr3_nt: TGTGCCAGCACTCGGGCCCTCCCCTATGGCTACACCTTC

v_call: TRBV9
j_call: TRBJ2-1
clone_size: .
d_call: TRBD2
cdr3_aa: CASSLDVSGSNEQFF
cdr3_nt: TGTGCCAGCAGCTTGGATGTTAGCGGGAGTAATGAGCAGTTCTTC

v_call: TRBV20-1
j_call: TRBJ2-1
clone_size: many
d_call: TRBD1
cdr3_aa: CSAKDRGRENEQFF
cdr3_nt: TGCAGTGCTAAGGACAGGGGGCGCGAAAATGAGCAGTTCTTC

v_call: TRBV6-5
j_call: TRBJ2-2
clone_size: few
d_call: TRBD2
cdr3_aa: CASSHGGRALGTGELFF
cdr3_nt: TGTGCCAGCAGTCACGGCGGGAGGGCCCTCGGCACCGGGGAGCTGTTTTTT

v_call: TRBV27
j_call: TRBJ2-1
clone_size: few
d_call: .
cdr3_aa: CASSLRDLTTYNEQFF
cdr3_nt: TGTGCCAGCAGTTTAAGGGACTTAACGACCTACAATGAGCAGTTCTTC

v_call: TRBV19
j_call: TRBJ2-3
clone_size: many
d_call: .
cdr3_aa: CASSIDRLAKDTQYF
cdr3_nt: TGTGCCAGTAGTATAGATAGGCTAGCGAAGGATACGCAGTATTTT

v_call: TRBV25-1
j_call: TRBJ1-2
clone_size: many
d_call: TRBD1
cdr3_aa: CASSKAGDSGVGYTF
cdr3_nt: TGTGCCAGCAGTAAGGCCGGGGACAGCGGTGTTGGCTACACCTTC

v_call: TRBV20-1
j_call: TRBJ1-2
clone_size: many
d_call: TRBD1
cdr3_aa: CSAGTVGYGYTF
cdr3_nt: TGCAGTGCCGGGACAGTTGGCTATGGCTACACCTTC

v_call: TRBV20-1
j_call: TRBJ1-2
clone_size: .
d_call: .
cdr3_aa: CSALTVAKNSGYTF
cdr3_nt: TGCAGTGCCCTGACGGTGGCGAAGAACTCTGGCTACACCTTC

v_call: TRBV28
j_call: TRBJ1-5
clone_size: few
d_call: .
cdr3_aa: CASSYVSQPQHF
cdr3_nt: TGTGCCAGCAGTTATGTTAGTCAGCCCCAGCATTTT

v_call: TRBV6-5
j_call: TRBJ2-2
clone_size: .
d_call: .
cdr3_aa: CASSHSQHRSRNGELFF
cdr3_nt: TGTGCCAGCAGTCACTCCCAACACAGGAGTCGTAACGGGGAGCTGTTTTTT

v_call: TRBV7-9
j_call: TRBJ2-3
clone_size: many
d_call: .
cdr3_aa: CASSFDNTQYF
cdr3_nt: TGTGCCAGCAGCTTCGATAATACGCAGTATTTT

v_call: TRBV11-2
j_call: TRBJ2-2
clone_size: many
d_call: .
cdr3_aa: CASSTRPNGGELFF
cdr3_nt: TGTGCCAGCAGCACTCGGCCTAACGGCGGGGAGCTGTTTTTT

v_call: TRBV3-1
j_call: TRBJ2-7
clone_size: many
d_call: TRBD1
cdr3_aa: CASSPGQVRGEQYF
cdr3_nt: TGTGCCAGCAGCCCGGGACAGGTACGGGGCGAGCAGTACTTC

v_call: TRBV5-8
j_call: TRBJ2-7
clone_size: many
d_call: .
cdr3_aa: CASSLDYTEQYF
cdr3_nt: TGTGCCAGCAGCTTGGACTATACCGAGCAGTACTTC